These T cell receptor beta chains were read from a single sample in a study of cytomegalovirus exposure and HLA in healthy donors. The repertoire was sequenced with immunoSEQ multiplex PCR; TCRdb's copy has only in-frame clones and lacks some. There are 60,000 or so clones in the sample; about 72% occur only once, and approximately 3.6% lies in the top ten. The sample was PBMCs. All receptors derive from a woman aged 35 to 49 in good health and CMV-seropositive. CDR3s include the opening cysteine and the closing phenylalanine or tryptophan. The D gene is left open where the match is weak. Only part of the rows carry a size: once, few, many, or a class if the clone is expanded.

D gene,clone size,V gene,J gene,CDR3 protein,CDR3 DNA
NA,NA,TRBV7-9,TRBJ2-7,CASSPRGQGSHEQYF,TGTGCCAGCAGCCCCCGCGGCCAGGGTAGCCACGAGCAGTACTTC
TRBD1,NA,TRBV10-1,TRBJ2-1,CASSETYLDRVF,TGCGCCAGCAGTGAGACTTACCTGGACAGGGTCTTC
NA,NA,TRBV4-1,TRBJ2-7,CASSQGKGAYEQYF,TGCGCCAGCAGCCAAGGGAAGGGGGCCTACGAGCAGTACTTC
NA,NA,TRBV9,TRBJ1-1,CASSGRGVQGRGTEAFF,TGTGCCAGCAGCGGCCGGGGGGTACAGGGCAGGGGCACTGAAGCTTTCTTT
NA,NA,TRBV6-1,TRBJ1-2,CASSGDYLGYTF,TGTGCCAGCAGTGGGGACTATCTAGGCTACACCTTC
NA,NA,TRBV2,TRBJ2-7,CASSQDYQGGQYF,TGTGCCAGCAGTCAGGACTACCAAGGTGGGCAGTACTTC
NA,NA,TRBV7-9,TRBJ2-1,CASSLGGGSNEQFF,TGTGCCAGCAGCTTGGGTGGAGGGAGCAATGAGCAGTTCTTC
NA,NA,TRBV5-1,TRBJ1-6,CASSLAGRVNSPLHF,TGCGCCAGCAGCTTGGCCGGCAGGGTCAATTCACCCCTCCACTTT
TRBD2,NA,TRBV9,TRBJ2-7,CASSALAGGDSYEQYF,TGTGCCAGCAGCGCCCTAGCGGGGGGCGATTCCTACGAGCAGTACTTC
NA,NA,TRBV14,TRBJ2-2,CASSPFGGITTGELFF,TGTGCCAGCAGCCCCTTCGGAGGCATTACGACCGGGGAGCTGTTTTTT
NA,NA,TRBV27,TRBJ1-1,CASRTENTEAFF,TGTGCCAGCCGGACAGAGAACACTGAAGCTTTCTTT
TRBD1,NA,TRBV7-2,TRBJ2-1,CASTTPDRGVREQFF,TGTGCCAGCACCACGCCGGACAGGGGTGTGAGGGAGCAGTTCTTC
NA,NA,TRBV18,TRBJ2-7,CASSRAGHEQYF,TGTGCCAGCTCCCGGGCGGGGCACGAGCAGTACTTC
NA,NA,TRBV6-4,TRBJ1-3,CASSDSPRLNTIYF,TGTGCCAGCAGTGACTCGCCTAGATTAAACACCATATATTTT
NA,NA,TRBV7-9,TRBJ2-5,CASSFPETQYF,TGTGCCAGCAGCTTCCCGGAGACCCAGTACTTC
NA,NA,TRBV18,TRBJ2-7,CASSPGQPGDEQYF,TGTGCCAGCTCGCCGGGACAGCCGGGAGACGAGCAGTACTTC
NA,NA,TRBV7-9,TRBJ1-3,CASSLGAASGNTIYF,TGTGCCAGCAGCTTAGGGGCAGCCTCTGGAAACACCATATATTTT
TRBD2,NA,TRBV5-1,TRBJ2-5,CASSFTGGETQYF,TGCGCCAGCAGCTTCACGGGGGGAGAGACCCAGTACTTC
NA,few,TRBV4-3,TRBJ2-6,CASSQEEGSGANVLTF,TGCGCCAGCAGCCAAGAAGAGGGAAGTGGGGCCAACGTCCTGACTTTC
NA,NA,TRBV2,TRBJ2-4,CASTEQGIAKNIQYF,TGTGCCAGCACGGAGCAGGGGATAGCCAAAAACATTCAGTACTTC
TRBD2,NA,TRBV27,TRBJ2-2,CASSPWAGELTGELFF,TGTGCCAGCAGTCCATGGGCGGGGGAACTCACCGGGGAGCTGTTTTTT
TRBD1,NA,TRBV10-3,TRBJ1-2,CAIRDSGGRANYGYTF,TGTGCCATCAGGGACTCAGGGGGCAGAGCTAACTATGGCTACACCTTC
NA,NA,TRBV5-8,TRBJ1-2,CASSRRGRTNYGYTF,TGTGCCAGCAGCCGAAGGGGGAGAACTAACTATGGCTACACCTTC
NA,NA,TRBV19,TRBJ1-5,CASSGTGGQPQHF,TGTGCCAGTAGTGGGACTGGAGGCCAGCCCCAGCATTTT
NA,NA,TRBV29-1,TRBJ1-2,CSVRTANYGYTF,TGCAGCGTTAGGACAGCCAACTATGGCTACACCTTC
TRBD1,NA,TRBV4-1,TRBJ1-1,CASSQDKDRGLRAFF,TGCGCCAGCAGCCAAGATAAGGACAGGGGGCTTAGAGCTTTCTTT
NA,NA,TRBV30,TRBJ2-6,CAWSWYSVANVLTF,TGTGCCTGGAGTTGGTATAGTGTAGCCAACGTCCTGACTTTC
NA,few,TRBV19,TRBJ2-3,CASSALTSADTQYF,TGTGCCAGTAGTGCCTTGACTTCCGCAGATACGCAGTATTTT
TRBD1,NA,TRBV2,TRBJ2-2,CASRADRGLNTGELFF,TGTGCCAGCAGAGCGGACAGGGGGCTAAACACCGGGGAGCTGTTTTTT
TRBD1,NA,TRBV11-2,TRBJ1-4,CASSYTGGTEKLFF,TGTGCCAGCAGCTATACAGGGGGCACTGAAAAACTGTTTTTT
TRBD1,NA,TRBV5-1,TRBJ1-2,CASSFSTGGAGYGYTF,TGCGCCAGCAGCTTTTCTACAGGGGGCGCGGGCTATGGCTACACCTTC
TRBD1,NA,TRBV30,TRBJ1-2,CAWTVGTAWGYTF,TGTGCCTGGACTGTTGGGACAGCCTGGGGCTACACCTTC
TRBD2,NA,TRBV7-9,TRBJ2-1,CASSPRGGGSYNEQFF,TGTGCCAGCAGCCCCCGCGGGGGAGGCTCCTACAATGAGCAGTTCTTC
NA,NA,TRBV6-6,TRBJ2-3,CASSYSLRDTQYF,TGTGCCAGCAGTTACTCGCTACGCGATACGCAGTATTTT
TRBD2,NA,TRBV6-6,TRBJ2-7,CASSLLASYEQYF,TGTGCCAGCAGCCTACTAGCGTCCTACGAGCAGTACTTC
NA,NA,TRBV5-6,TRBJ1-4,CASSLPGAGPGEKLFF,TGTGCCAGCAGCTTACCTGGTGCGGGCCCGGGGGAAAAACTGTTTTTT
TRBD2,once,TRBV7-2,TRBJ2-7,CASSLGSGGPGLEQYF,TGTGCCAGCAGCTTAGGGAGCGGGGGGCCGGGTCTCGAGCAGTACTTC
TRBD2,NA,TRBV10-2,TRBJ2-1,CASTSPSSGGAPNEQFF,TGCGCCAGCACTTCCCCGAGCAGCGGGGGGGCCCCGAATGAGCAGTTCTTC
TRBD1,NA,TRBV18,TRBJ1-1,CASSELKGARSTEAFF,TGTGCCAGCTCGGAACTTAAGGGGGCGAGGAGCACTGAAGCTTTCTTT
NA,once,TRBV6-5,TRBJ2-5,CASSYSPGQRETQYF,TGTGCCAGCAGTTACTCGCCAGGGCAGAGGGAGACCCAGTACTTC
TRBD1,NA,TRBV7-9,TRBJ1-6,CASSFSGTGRDSPLHF,TGTGCCAGCAGCTTCTCCGGGACAGGGAGGGATTCACCCCTCCACTTT
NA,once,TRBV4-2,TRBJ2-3,CASSQEWGGAGTDTQYF,TGTGCCAGCAGCCAAGAATGGGGGGGCGCAGGCACAGATACGCAGTATTTT
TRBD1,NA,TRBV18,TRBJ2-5,CASSPRQGEKTSWTQYF,TGTGCCAGCTCACCACGACAGGGGGAGAAGACTAGTTGGACCCAGTACTTC
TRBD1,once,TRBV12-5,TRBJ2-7,CASGETHTGDQDYEQYF,TGTGCTAGTGGTGAAACCCATACAGGGGACCAAGACTACGAGCAGTACTTC
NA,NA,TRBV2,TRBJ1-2,CASSDHTGYGYTF,TGTGCCAGCAGTGACCATACAGGCTATGGCTACACCTTC
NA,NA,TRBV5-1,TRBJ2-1,CASTRLSSYNEQFF,TGCGCCAGCACTAGGTTGAGCTCCTACAATGAGCAGTTCTTC
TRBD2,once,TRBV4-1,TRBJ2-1,CASSPRTSGGASYNEQFF,TGCGCCAGCAGCCCTAGGACTAGCGGGGGGGCCTCCTACAATGAGCAGTTCTTC
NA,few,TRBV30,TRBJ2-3,CAWSVLPRSTDTQYF,TGTGCCTGGAGTGTACTTCCTAGAAGCACAGATACGCAGTATTTT